Listed below are T cell receptor beta chains from one sample, sequenced in a study of cytomegalovirus exposure and HLA in healthy donors. This table comes from immunoSEQ multiplex PCR, and its TCRdb copy is limited to in-frame clones, with some not included. Of around 100,000 clones listed, 75% to 90% are singletons. Sequencing was done on a sample of PBMCs. These receptor sequences come from a young man in good health and CMV-seronegative. Both conserved end residues are part of each CDR3. Each record gives: V gene, J gene, clone size, D gene, CDR3 protein, CDR3 DNA. The D gene is left open where the match is weak. Clone size is not always given. Where it is, it says once, few, many or a class for expanded clones.

>TRBV19|TRBJ2-7|.|TRBD1
CASLGQGGEQYF
TGTGCCAGTCTGGGACAGGGAGGCGAGCAGTACTTC
>TRBV30|TRBJ1-1|.|.
CAWGQQPEAFF
TGTGCCTGGGGACAGCAACCTGAAGCTTTCTTT
>TRBV28|TRBJ1-5|.|TRBD1
CASSLGGEGAIFRTQHF
TGTGCCAGCAGTTTAGGGGGCGAGGGGGCCATCTTTCGGACCCAGCATTTT
>TRBV7-6|TRBJ2-1|.|.
CASSSGRGSYNEQFF
TGTGCCAGCAGCTCGGGGAGGGGGTCCTACAATGAGCAGTTCTTC
>TRBV2|TRBJ1-1|.|TRBD1
CATTGDRSMNTEAFF
TGTGCCACCACAGGGGATCGATCGATGAACACTGAAGCTTTCTTT
>TRBV7-3|TRBJ1-1|.|TRBD1
CASSLVGQENTEAFF
TGTGCCAGCAGCTTAGTGGGACAGGAGAACACTGAAGCTTTCTTT
>TRBV29-1|TRBJ2-6|.|.
CSVVLGGGPWANVLTF
TGCAGCGTTGTTCTAGGGGGGGGCCCATGGGCCAACGTCCTGACTTTC
>TRBV28|TRBJ1-1|.|TRBD1
CASSLRSWTGVNTEAFF
TGTGCCAGCAGTTTACGAAGTTGGACAGGCGTGAACACTGAAGCTTTCTTT
>TRBV30|TRBJ2-7|.|TRBD2
CAWSWGGYEQYF
TGTGCCTGGAGTTGGGGGGGCTACGAGCAGTACTTC
>TRBV5-5|TRBJ1-5|.|.
CASSLDLGGVPQHF
TGTGCCAGCAGCTTGGATCTTGGGGGGGTCCCCCAGCATTTT
>TRBV2|TRBJ2-3|.|TRBD1
CASSEDRAVDTQYF
TGTGCCAGCAGTGAGGACAGGGCGGTAGATACGCAGTATTTT
>TRBV4-3|TRBJ1-4|.|.
CASSQDAGREKLFF
TGCGCCAGCAGCCAAGATGCAGGGAGGGAAAAACTGTTTTTT
>TRBV28|TRBJ2-1|.|TRBD2
CASSRSAFSSKRGVYNEQFF
TGTGCCAGCAGTCGATCGGCTTTTTCTAGTAAGCGGGGGGTATACAATGAGCAGTTCTTC
>TRBV18|TRBJ1-5|.|TRBD1
CASSPGTGGNQPQHF
TGTGCCAGCTCACCCGGGACAGGGGGCAATCAGCCCCAGCATTTT
>TRBV28|TRBJ1-5|few|TRBD1
CASSWAGGGQPQHF
TGTGCCAGCAGTTGGGCAGGGGGTGGGCAGCCCCAGCATTTT
>TRBV19|TRBJ1-1|.|.
CASSIGSGSKNTEAFF
TGTGCCAGTAGTATAGGATCAGGGTCGAAGAACACTGAAGCTTTCTTT
>TRBV5-4|TRBJ2-1|.|TRBD2
CASSPGVGGSSGYNEQFF
TGTGCCAGCAGCCCCGGGGTGGGCGGGAGCTCGGGTTATAATGAGCAGTTCTTC
>TRBV2|TRBJ2-7|.|.
CASSNNYEQYF
TGTGCCAGCAGCAACAACTACGAGCAGTACTTC
>TRBV7-8|TRBJ2-7|.|.
CASSFAGSYEQYF
TGTGCCAGCAGCTTTGCAGGTTCCTACGAGCAGTACTTC
>TRBV6-5|TRBJ1-2|once|TRBD1
CASSRTGPYGYTF
TGTGCCAGCAGTCGGACAGGGCCTTATGGCTACACCTTC
>TRBV7-9|TRBJ1-4|.|TRBD1
CASSQTAGGEKLFF
TGTGCCAGCAGCCAGACGGCAGGGGGTGAAAAACTGTTTTTT
>TRBV7-8|TRBJ1-2|.|.
CASSLIVTAPNYGYTF
TGTGCCAGCAGCTTAATCGTGACAGCACCTAACTATGGCTACACCTTC
>TRBV30|TRBJ2-5|.|.
CAWSVTGSETQYF
TGTGCCTGGAGTGTCACGGGGTCGGAGACCCAGTACTTC
>TRBV27|TRBJ2-6|.|.
CASSLQAYWGANVLTF
TGTGCCAGCAGTTTACAGGCGTACTGGGGGGCCAACGTCCTGACTTTC
>TRBV7-9|TRBJ2-1|.|.
CASSLDYSKRPTWVF
TGTGCCAGCAGCTTAGATTATTCGAAGCGGCCCACGTGGGTCTTC
>TRBV19|TRBJ2-5|.|TRBD1
CASITPKKTLMRGRQETQYF
TGTGCCAGTATTACCCCCAAAAAGACCTTAATGAGGGGGCGCCAAGAGACCCAGTACTTC
>TRBV4-1|TRBJ1-3|.|.
CASSQRQGNSGNTIYF
TGCGCCAGCAGCCAAAGGCAGGGTAACTCTGGAAACACCATATATTTT
>TRBV27|TRBJ2-3|.|.
CASSLLTDTQYF
TGTGCCAGCAGTCTTCTCACAGATACGCAGTATTTT
>TRBV29-1|TRBJ2-1|.|.
CSVDRGNEQFF
TGCAGCGTTGACAGGGGCAATGAGCAGTTCTTC
>TRBV4-1|TRBJ2-1|.|TRBD1
CASSHPGGAANEQFF
TGCGCCAGCAGCCACCCAGGGGGCGCAGCGAATGAGCAGTTCTTC
>TRBV30|TRBJ2-5|.|.
CAWSVKRETQYF
TGTGCCTGGAGTGTAAAGAGGGAGACCCAGTACTTC
>TRBV30|TRBJ2-2|.|TRBD1
CAFPTGALNTGELFF
TGTGCCTTTCCGACAGGGGCCCTAAACACCGGGGAGCTGTTTTTT
>TRBV15|TRBJ2-2|.|TRBD1
CATSRDLQGAWTGELFF
TGTGCCACCAGCAGAGATTTACAGGGGGCATGGACCGGGGAGCTGTTTTTT
>TRBV14|TRBJ2-3|.|TRBD2
CASSPSLAGEGDTQYF
TGTGCCAGCAGCCCGTCTCTAGCGGGGGAAGGGGATACGCAGTATTTT
>TRBV7-8|TRBJ2-7|.|.
CASSLGRVSYEQYF
TGTGCCAGCAGCTTAGGACGGGTTTCCTACGAGCAGTACTTC
>TRBV11-2|TRBJ2-1|.|.
CASSLGQVAEQFF
TGTGCCAGCAGCTTAGGTCAGGTCGCTGAGCAGTTCTTC
>TRBV28|TRBJ1-2|few|TRBD1
CASSWGDRNGGYTF
TGTGCCAGCAGTTGGGGGGACAGGAATGGCGGCTACACCTTC
>TRBV6-1|TRBJ1-4|.|TRBD1
CASRDRGGNEKLFF
TGTGCCAGCAGGGACAGGGGAGGTAATGAAAAACTGTTTTTT
>TRBV6-1|TRBJ2-2|.|TRBD2
CASSELAGVPTGELFF
TGTGCCAGCAGTGAACTTGCGGGGGTGCCAACCGGGGAGCTGTTTTTT
>TRBV29-1|TRBJ1-2|.|TRBD1
CSVERTGLYGYTF
TGCAGCGTTGAGCGGACAGGCCTCTATGGCTACACCTTC
>TRBV10-3|TRBJ1-2|.|.
CAIMKREAPSSNYGYTF
TGTGCCATCATGAAAAGAGAGGCGCCCAGCTCGAACTATGGCTACACCTTC
>TRBV5-4|TRBJ1-2|.|.
CASSVGDSGLHVYTF
TGTGCCAGCAGCGTTGGGGATTCGGGGTTGCATGTCTACACCTTC
>TRBV5-1|TRBJ1-1|.|.
CASSAAEDTEAFF
TGCGCCAGCAGCGCGGCGGAGGACACTGAAGCTTTCTTT
>TRBV28|TRBJ2-1|.|.
CASSSNDRPNEQFF
TGTGCCAGCAGTTCCAATGACAGGCCCAATGAGCAGTTCTTC
>TRBV5-1|TRBJ2-2|.|.
CASSLRSGELFF
TGCGCCAGCAGCTTGAGGAGCGGGGAGCTGTTTTTT
>TRBV29-1|TRBJ2-3|once|.
CSVEKRDFNTQYF
TGCAGCGTTGAAAAGAGAGATTTTAATACGCAGTATTTT
>TRBV7-8|TRBJ2-7|.|.
CASSLAPTYEQYF
TGTGCCAGCAGCTTAGCTCCCACCTACGAGCAGTACTTC
>TRBV7-8|TRBJ2-2|.|.
CASSARGGANTGELFF
TGTGCCAGCAGCGCCCGCGGCGGGGCGAACACCGGGGAGCTGTTTTTT
>TRBV19|TRBJ2-2|.|TRBD1
CASSTAPGQGLTGELFF
TGTGCCAGTAGTACCGCTCCGGGACAGGGACTCACCGGGGAGCTGTTTTTT
>TRBV19|TRBJ2-1|.|.
CASSTGDEQFF
TGTGCCAGTAGCACAGGCGATGAGCAGTTCTTC
>TRBV7-9|TRBJ1-3|.|.
CASSRGESSGNTIYF
TGTGCCAGCAGCCGGGGGGAATCCTCTGGAAACACCATATATTTT
>TRBV9|TRBJ1-2|.|.
CASSVEQTNGYTF
TGTGCCAGCAGCGTAGAACAGACTAATGGCTACACCTTC